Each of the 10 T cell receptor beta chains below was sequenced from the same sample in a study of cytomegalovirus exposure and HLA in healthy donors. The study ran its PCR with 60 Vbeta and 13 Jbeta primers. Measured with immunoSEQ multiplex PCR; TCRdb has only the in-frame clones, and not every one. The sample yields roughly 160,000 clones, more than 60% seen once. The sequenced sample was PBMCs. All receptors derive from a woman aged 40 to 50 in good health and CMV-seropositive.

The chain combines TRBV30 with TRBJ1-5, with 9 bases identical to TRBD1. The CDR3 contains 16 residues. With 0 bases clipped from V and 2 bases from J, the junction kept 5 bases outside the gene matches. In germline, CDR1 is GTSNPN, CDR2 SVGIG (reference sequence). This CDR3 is CAWSVYRGLGNQPQHF. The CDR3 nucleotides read TGTGCCTGGAGTGTTTACAGGGGGCTTGGCAATCAGCCCCAGCATTTT.

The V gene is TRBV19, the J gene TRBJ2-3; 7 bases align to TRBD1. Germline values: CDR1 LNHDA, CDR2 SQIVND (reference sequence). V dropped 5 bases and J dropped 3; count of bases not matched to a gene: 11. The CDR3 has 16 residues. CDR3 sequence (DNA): TGTGCCAGTAGTTTGACAGGGTTTGGCGGTACAGATACGCAGTATTTT. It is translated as CASSLTGFGGTDTQYF.

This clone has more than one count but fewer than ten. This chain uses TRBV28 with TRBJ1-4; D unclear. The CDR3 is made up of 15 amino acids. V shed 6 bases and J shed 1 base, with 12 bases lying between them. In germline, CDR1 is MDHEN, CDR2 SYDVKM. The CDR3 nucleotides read TGTGCCAGCAGGGAGGTGGGAAGAACTAATGAAAAACTGTTTTTT. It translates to CASREVGRTNEKLFF.

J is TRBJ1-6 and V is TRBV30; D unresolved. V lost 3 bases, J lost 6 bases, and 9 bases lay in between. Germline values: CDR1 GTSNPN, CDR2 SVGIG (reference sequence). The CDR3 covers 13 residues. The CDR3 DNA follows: TGTGCCTGGAGGCCGCAGTTTAATTCACCCCTCCACTTT. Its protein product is CAWRPQFNSPLHF.

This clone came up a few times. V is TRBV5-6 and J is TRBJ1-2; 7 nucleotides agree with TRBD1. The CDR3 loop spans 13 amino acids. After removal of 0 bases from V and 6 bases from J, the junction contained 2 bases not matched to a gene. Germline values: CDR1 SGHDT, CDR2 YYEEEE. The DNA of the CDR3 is TGTGCCAGCAGCTTGGACAGGGGCCATGGCTACACCTTC. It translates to CASSLDRGHGYTF.

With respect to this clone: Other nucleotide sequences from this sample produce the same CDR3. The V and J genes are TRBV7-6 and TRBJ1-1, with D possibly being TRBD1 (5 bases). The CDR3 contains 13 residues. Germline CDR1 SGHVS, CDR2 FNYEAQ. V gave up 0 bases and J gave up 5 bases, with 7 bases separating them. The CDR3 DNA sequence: TGTGCCAGCAGCTTAGCAGGGGTTACTGAAGCTTTCTTT. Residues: CASSLAGVTEAFF.

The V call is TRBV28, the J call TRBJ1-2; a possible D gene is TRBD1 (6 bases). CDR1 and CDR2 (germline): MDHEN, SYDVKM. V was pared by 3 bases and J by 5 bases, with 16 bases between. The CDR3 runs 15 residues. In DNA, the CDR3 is TGTGCCAGCAGTTTCGGCGGGGGCTCGGCTTATGGCTACACCTTC. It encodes CASSFGGGSAYGYTF.

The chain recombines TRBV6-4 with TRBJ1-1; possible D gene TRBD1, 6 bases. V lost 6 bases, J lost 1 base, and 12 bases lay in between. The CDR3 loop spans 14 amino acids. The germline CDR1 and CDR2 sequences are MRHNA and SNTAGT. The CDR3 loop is CASSPDRQNTEAFF. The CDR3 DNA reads TGTGCCAGCAGCCCTGACAGGCAGAACACTGAAGCTTTCTTT.

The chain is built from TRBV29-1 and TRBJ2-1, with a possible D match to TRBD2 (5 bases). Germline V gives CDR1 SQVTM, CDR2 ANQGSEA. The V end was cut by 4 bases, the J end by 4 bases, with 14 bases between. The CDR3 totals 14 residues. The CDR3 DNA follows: TGCAGCGTTGTTTTCCAGCGGAGTTACAATGAGCAGTTCTTC. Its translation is CSVVFQRSYNEQFF.

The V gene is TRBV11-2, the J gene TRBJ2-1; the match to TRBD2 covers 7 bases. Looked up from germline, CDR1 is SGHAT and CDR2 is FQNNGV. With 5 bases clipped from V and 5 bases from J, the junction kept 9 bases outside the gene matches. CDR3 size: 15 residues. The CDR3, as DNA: TGTGCCAGCAGCCTAGGCGGCGGGAGTCACAATGAGCAGTTCTTC. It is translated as CASSLGGGSHNEQFF. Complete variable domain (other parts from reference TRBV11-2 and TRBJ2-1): EAGVAQSPRYKIIEKRQSVAFWCNPISGHATLYWYQQILGQGPKLLIQFQNNGVVDDSQLPKDRFSAERLKGVDSTLKIQPAKLEDSAVYLCASSLGGGSHNEQFFGPGTRLTVL.